These T cell receptor beta chains were read from a single sample in a study of monozygotic twins with inflammatory bowel disease. TCRdb re-called the 5' RACE reads and shows each CDR3 protein once, DNA omitted. This sample's table has fewer than 450,000 distinct CDR3 sequences. The material sequenced was blood. The receptors stem from a human donor with ulcerative colitis or Crohn's disease, or a healthy co-twin of an affected twin (not recorded which). Both conserved end residues are part of each CDR3.

TRBV5-1	TRBJ2-1	CASSLGDGSSYNEQFF
TRBV30	TRBJ1-2	CAWTAARGYTF
TRBV18	TRBJ2-5	CASSPPGQETQYF
TRBV25-1	TRBJ2-7	CASSERGSSYEQYF
TRBV5-1	TRBJ2-1	CASSLAPGGNGNEQFF
TRBV4-2	TRBJ2-2	CASSQVEGRENTGELFF
TRBV29-1	TRBJ2-5	CSVESGQETQYF
TRBV20-1	TRBJ1-3	CSASEDPWSGNTIYF
TRBV7-2	TRBJ2-2	CASSLVWVAGELFF
TRBV7-9	TRBJ1-1	CASSLEGVGTEAFF
TRBV5-1	TRBJ1-1	CASRREYTEAFF
TRBV7-2	TRBJ2-3	CASSLIASGGAAVDTQYF
TRBV18	TRBJ2-4	CASSPKGSKNIQYF
TRBV5-1	TRBJ2-2	CASSGGTANTGELFF
TRBV30	TRBJ1-5	CAWSVGQADQPQHF
TRBV6-7	TRBJ2-2	CASSSGTAGAWELFF
TRBV12-3/TRBV12-4	TRBJ2-1	CASSLGLSGRFRNEQFF
TRBV7-2	TRBJ2-1	CASSPDTGSVNAAF
TRBV7-9	TRBJ1-2	CASSLLVNSGADGYTF
TRBV6-1	TRBJ1-5	CASSNQGQGNQPQHF
TRBV4-1	TRBJ2-1	CASSQDEEGGLYNEQFF
TRBV12-5	TRBJ1-4	CASGTGQSANEKLFF
TRBV7-2	TRBJ1-6	CASSLATGIGYNSPLHF
TRBV9	TRBJ2-1	CASSGGQGANNEQFF
TRBV27	TRBJ2-5	CASSPTTGGQETQYF
TRBV6-5	TRBJ2-7	CASSYSTGGSYEQYF
TRBV20-1	TRBJ2-7	CSARAGGLSYEQYF
TRBV12-5	TRBJ2-1	CASGFGQGGNEQFF
TRBV2	TRBJ2-1	CARNTGRLYNEQFF
TRBV5-1	TRBJ2-1	CASSWGLAGDLYNEQFF
TRBV9	TRBJ1-4	CASSLDPRATNEKLFF
TRBV7-2	TRBJ2-5	CASSLVLKYQETQYF
TRBV7-2	TRBJ1-1	CASSLRTRNTEAFF
TRBV12-3/TRBV12-4	TRBJ2-7	CASSSKLQTYEQYF
TRBV20-1	TRBJ2-1	CSAHRANEQFF
TRBV7-6	TRBJ2-3	CASSQTRGGTDTQYF
TRBV5-1	TRBJ2-1	CASSLQGPSLSYNEQFF
TRBV18	TRBJ1-4	CASSLRTDPNEKLFF
TRBV27	TRBJ2-3	CASSHVPPTGYTDTQYF
TRBV5-4	TRBJ2-3	CASSSQDRDRLDTQYF
TRBV4-3	TRBJ2-3	CASSQTTSTDTQYF
TRBV6-6	TRBJ2-7	CASSYLDSLYEQYF